A selection of T cell receptor beta chains follows, all from one sample in a study of regulatory dendritic cells for organ transplantation. Only in-frame clones appear in the TCRdb table, and some are missing; sequencing was by immunoSEQ multiplex PCR. The table lists more than 10,000 clones, more than 55% of them singletons, with approximately 17% in the top ten. Sequenced input: memory CD8+ T cells from blood. The receptors originated from a human donor in good health. Both conserved end residues are part of each CDR3. A D gene is named only where the DNA matches it firmly. Where a row states a size, it is once, few, many or the class of an expanded clone; other rows omit it.

len,v_gene,j_gene,abundance,d_gene,CDR3aa,CDR3nt
15,TRBV11-1,TRBJ2-5,.,.,CASSSGPERQETQYF,TGTGCCAGCAGCTCCGGGCCAGAACGCCAAGAGACCCAGTACTTC
15,TRBV11-2,TRBJ2-3,.,TRBD1,CASSFLDRGSDTQYF,TGTGCCAGCAGCTTCCTAGACAGGGGGTCAGATACGCAGTATTTT
12,TRBV5-4,TRBJ1-2,large,TRBD1,CASSLRGQRPTF,TGTGCCAGCAGCTTGCGGGGACAGCGGCCGACCTTC
15,TRBV9,TRBJ1-4,.,.,CASSVGVGRNEKLFF,TGTGCCAGCAGCGTAGGGGTAGGAAGAAATGAAAAACTGTTTTTT
15,TRBV15,TRBJ2-2,.,.,CATSYSTGSAGELFF,TGTGCCACCAGCTATTCCACAGGGAGCGCCGGGGAGCTGTTTTTT
17,TRBV4-3,TRBJ2-1,once,TRBD2,CASSGAVMGAGVNEQFF,TGCGCCAGCAGCGGAGCTGTTATGGGAGCGGGAGTAAATGAGCAGTTCTTC
16,TRBV27,TRBJ2-1,once,.,CASSFRGPTDYNEQFF,TGTGCCAGCAGTTTCCGGGGGCCGACCGATTACAATGAGCAGTTCTTC
12,TRBV25-1,TRBJ2-5,.,TRBD2,CASNSGRETQYF,TGTGCCAGCAATAGCGGGAGAGAGACCCAGTACTTC
15,TRBV6-5,TRBJ2-1,.,.,CASSASGGGYNEQFF,TGTGCCAGCAGTGCCTCAGGGGGAGGGTACAATGAGCAGTTCTTC
18,TRBV7-9,TRBJ2-1,.,TRBD2,CASSLAEGLAGGYNEQFF,TGTGCCAGCAGCTTAGCTGAAGGTCTAGCGGGAGGCTACAATGAGCAGTTCTTC
15,TRBV7-8,TRBJ2-1,.,.,CASSLAGAADNEQFF,TGTGCCAGCAGCTTAGCAGGGGCCGCTGACAATGAGCAGTTCTTC
16,TRBV7-3,TRBJ2-3,.,TRBD2,CASSASGLAGGPRQYF,TGTGCCAGCAGCGCCTCGGGACTAGCGGGAGGGCCGAGGCAGTATTTT
14,TRBV9,TRBJ1-5,.,.,CASSAGGGNQPQHF,TGTGCCAGCAGCGCGGGAGGAGGGAATCAGCCCCAGCATTTT
16,TRBV11-2,TRBJ2-1,.,.,CASTPIGGSILNEQFF,TGTGCCAGCACCCCCATTGGGGGTTCGATTCTCAATGAGCAGTTCTTC
14,TRBV6-9,TRBJ1-4,few,.,CASDLTGNNEKLFF,TGTGCCAGCGACCTTACAGGGAATAATGAAAAACTGTTTTTT
17,TRBV18,TRBJ2-7,.,.,CASSPAGSRGWDGEQYF,TGTGCCAGCTCACCCGCGGGGAGTAGAGGCTGGGACGGCGAGCAGTACTTC
15,TRBV9,TRBJ2-3,few,.,CASSVLAGPTDTQYF,TGTGCCAGCAGCGTACTTGCAGGGCCCACAGATACGCAGTATTTT
15,TRBV19,TRBJ1-5,.,.,CASSIDQEPHQPQHF,TGTGCCAGTAGTATAGATCAGGAACCCCATCAGCCCCAGCATTTT
16,TRBV6-4,TRBJ2-2,few,.,CASSVIPGQNTGELFF,TGTGCCAGCAGTGTTATCCCGGGACAAAACACCGGGGAGCTGTTTTTT
14,TRBV28,TRBJ2-7,.,.,CASSLSLPSYEQYF,TGTGCCAGCAGTTTATCGTTGCCTTCCTACGAGCAGTACTTC
18,TRBV5-3,TRBJ2-7,.,TRBD2,CARSPEGSSGGDPYEQYF,TGTGCCAGAAGCCCCGAGGGATCTAGCGGGGGAGACCCCTACGAGCAGTACTTC
16,TRBV5-6,TRBJ2-7,.,TRBD2,CASSLASGGAPYEQYF,TGTGCCAGCAGCTTGGCCAGCGGGGGGGCCCCGTACGAGCAGTACTTC
17,TRBV9,TRBJ2-1,.,.,CASSLSGGSGSYNEQFF,TGTGCCAGCAGCCTTAGTGGGGGGAGCGGGTCTTACAATGAGCAGTTCTTC
17,TRBV4-3,TRBJ2-1,.,TRBD1,CASSQEPPGQGFGEQFF,TGCGCCAGCAGCCAAGAACCTCCGGGACAGGGTTTTGGTGAGCAGTTCTTC
13,TRBV6-1,TRBJ2-1,.,.,CASSEDSYNEQFF,TGTGCCAGCAGTGAAGACTCCTACAATGAGCAGTTCTTC
12,TRBV10-3,TRBJ1-5,.,.,CALYPGSQPQHF,TGTGCCCTGTACCCTGGGAGTCAGCCCCAGCATTTT
13,TRBV7-8,TRBJ2-1,.,.,CASGQRRAVEQFF,TGTGCCAGCGGCCAAAGACGGGCTGTTGAGCAGTTCTTC
15,TRBV15,TRBJ2-1,.,.,CATSRGGSSYNEQFF,TGTGCCACCAGCAGAGGGGGGAGCTCCTACAATGAGCAGTTCTTC
15,TRBV27,TRBJ1-1,few,.,CASSLGSAFTTEAFF,TGTGCCAGCAGTTTAGGCTCGGCTTTTACGACTGAAGCTTTCTTT
15,TRBV6-5,TRBJ1-1,few,.,CASSYSVGLNTEAFF,TGTGCCAGCAGTTACAGTGTGGGACTAAACACTGAAGCTTTCTTT
15,TRBV27,TRBJ1-4,once,TRBD1,CASSPVDRRNEKLFF,TGTGCCAGCAGTCCGGTGGACAGGAGGAATGAAAAACTGTTTTTT
15,TRBV5-1,TRBJ2-1,.,.,CASRSGVLSYNEQFF,TGCGCCAGCAGATCGGGAGTCCTCTCCTACAATGAGCAGTTCTTC
15,TRBV28,TRBJ2-1,.,TRBD2,CASSLGTSGVDEQFF,TGTGCCAGCAGTTTGGGGACTAGCGGAGTGGATGAGCAGTTCTTC
16,TRBV4-1,TRBJ1-1,once,.,CASSQNRDGPNTEAFF,TGCGCCAGCAGCCAAAATCGGGACGGACCGAACACTGAAGCTTTCTTT
20,TRBV21-1,TRBJ2-3,.,.,CASSKTPRDRVEIGTDTQYF,TGTGCCAGCAGCAAAACCCCCCGGGACAGGGTAGAGATTGGCACAGATACGCAGTATTTT
11,TRBV4-2,TRBJ2-7,.,.,CASNGGYEQYF,TGTGCCAGCAATGGAGGATACGAGCAGTACTTC
15,TRBV10-3,TRBJ1-5,.,.,CAISGRGGGFQPQHF,TGTGCCATCAGTGGAAGGGGGGGCGGGTTTCAGCCCCAGCATTTT
12,TRBV28,TRBJ2-7,.,.,CASSWGSYEQYF,TGTGCCAGCAGCTGGGGGTCTTACGAGCAGTACTTC
16,TRBV6-4,TRBJ1-6,.,TRBD1,CASSDSSGTVNSPLHF,TGTGCCAGCAGTGACTCGAGCGGGACAGTCAATTCACCCCTCCACTTT
13,TRBV2,TRBJ2-7,.,.,CASEDYNLSEQYF,TGTGCCAGCGAGGACTACAACCTCTCCGAGCAGTACTTC
16,TRBV2,TRBJ2-1,.,TRBD2,CASSELLAVSYNEQFF,TGTGCCAGCAGTGAATTGCTAGCGGTTTCCTACAATGAGCAGTTCTTC
14,TRBV7-9,TRBJ2-5,few,TRBD2,CASSARTSGETQYF,TGTGCCAGCAGCGCCCGGACTAGCGGGGAGACCCAGTACTTC